Listed below are T cell receptor beta chains from one sample, sequenced in a study of blood T cell repertoires in COVID-19. Profiling relied on immunoSEQ multiplex PCR, and the TCRdb table lists in-frame clones only, not all of them. The sample includes about 670,000 clones, approximately 90% of them seen just once. The sequenced sample was peripheral blood. The receptors stem from a woman aged 18 to 35 with acute or convalescent COVID-19. The CDR3 runs from the conserved cysteine through the conserved F or W. Fields, in order: clone size, D gene, V gene, J gene, CDR3 protein, CDR3 DNA. A D gene is named only where the DNA matches it firmly. Part of the rows lack a size; the others show once, few, many or a class for expanded clones.

clone size: once
D gene: TRBD1
V gene: TRBV23-1
J gene: TRBJ2-4
CDR3 protein: CASTRQGSNIQYF
CDR3 DNA: TGCGCCAGCACTAGACAGGGGAGCAACATTCAGTACTTC

clone size: .
D gene: .
V gene: TRBV5-1
J gene: TRBJ2-2
CDR3 protein: CASSSYTGELFF
CDR3 DNA: TGCGCCAGCAGCTCCTACACCGGGGAGCTGTTTTTT

clone size: .
D gene: TRBD1
V gene: TRBV29-1
J gene: TRBJ1-2
CDR3 protein: CSAPGQGAGGYTF
CDR3 DNA: TGCAGCGCCCCGGGACAGGGGGCAGGCGGCTACACCTTC

clone size: .
D gene: .
V gene: TRBV6-2/TRBV6-3
J gene: TRBJ1-1
CDR3 protein: CASSYSPLTTEAFF
CDR3 DNA: TGTGCCAGCAGTTACAGCCCCCTAACCACTGAAGCTTTCTTT

clone size: .
D gene: .
V gene: TRBV30
J gene: TRBJ1-1
CDR3 protein: CAYWRRDLNTEAFF
CDR3 DNA: TGTGCTTACTGGAGAAGAGACCTGAACACTGAAGCTTTCTTT

clone size: .
D gene: .
V gene: TRBV19
J gene: TRBJ1-3
CDR3 protein: CASSINWSTSGNTIYF
CDR3 DNA: TGTGCCAGTAGTATAAATTGGAGTACCTCTGGAAACACCATATATTTT

clone size: .
D gene: TRBD2
V gene: TRBV9
J gene: TRBJ2-3
CDR3 protein: CASSVASGSQDTQYF
CDR3 DNA: TGTGCCAGCAGCGTAGCTAGCGGGAGTCAAGATACGCAGTATTTT

clone size: .
D gene: .
V gene: TRBV19
J gene: TRBJ2-3
CDR3 protein: CASSMVSWGTDTQYF
CDR3 DNA: TGTGCCAGTAGTATGGTTAGCTGGGGCACAGATACGCAGTATTTT

clone size: .
D gene: .
V gene: TRBV18
J gene: TRBJ2-7
CDR3 protein: CASSPPYGQGGSSYEQYF
CDR3 DNA: TGTGCCAGCTCACCACCCTACGGCCAGGGGGGCAGCTCCTACGAGCAGTACTTC

clone size: .
D gene: TRBD1
V gene: TRBV7-2
J gene: TRBJ1-2
CDR3 protein: CASSLSRGERKDGYTF
CDR3 DNA: TGTGCCAGCAGCTTAAGCAGGGGGGAAAGGAAGGATGGCTACACCTTC

clone size: .
D gene: .
V gene: TRBV7-2
J gene: TRBJ1-4
CDR3 protein: CASSLGRGTTNEKLFF
CDR3 DNA: TGTGCCAGCAGCTTAGGCAGGGGAACAACTAATGAAAAACTGTTTTTT

clone size: .
D gene: .
V gene: TRBV28
J gene: TRBJ2-3
CDR3 protein: CASSLWAGVSTDTQYF
CDR3 DNA: TGTGCCAGCAGTTTATGGGCAGGGGTTAGCACAGATACGCAGTATTTT

clone size: .
D gene: .
V gene: TRBV4-1
J gene: TRBJ1-1
CDR3 protein: CASRTSGTLLGLEAFF
CDR3 DNA: TGCGCCAGCAGGACCTCCGGGACACTCCTTGGACTTGAAGCTTTCTTT

clone size: .
D gene: TRBD1
V gene: TRBV2
J gene: TRBJ1-5
CDR3 protein: CASKGQGFNNQPQHF
CDR3 DNA: TGTGCCAGCAAGGGACAGGGGTTTAACAATCAGCCCCAGCATTTT

clone size: .
D gene: .
V gene: TRBV7-6
J gene: TRBJ2-7
CDR3 protein: CASSLGGVSYEQYF
CDR3 DNA: TGTGCCAGCAGCTTAGGCGGGGTCTCATACGAGCAGTACTTC

clone size: once
D gene: .
V gene: TRBV6-6
J gene: TRBJ2-3
CDR3 protein: CASGEWGVGTDTQYF
CDR3 DNA: TGTGCCAGCGGAGAGTGGGGAGTCGGCACAGATACGCAGTATTTT

clone size: .
D gene: TRBD1
V gene: TRBV19
J gene: TRBJ1-1
CDR3 protein: CASSIDEDRGYYQANTEAFF
CDR3 DNA: TGTGCCAGTAGTATAGATGAGGACAGGGGGTATTACCAAGCAAACACTGAAGCTTTCTTT

clone size: few
D gene: .
V gene: TRBV30
J gene: TRBJ1-2
CDR3 protein: CAWKFEGRRHGYTF
CDR3 DNA: TGTGCCTGGAAATTCGAGGGGAGGAGGCATGGCTACACCTTC

clone size: .
D gene: .
V gene: TRBV9
J gene: TRBJ2-7
CDR3 protein: CASSVGEEQYF
CDR3 DNA: TGTGCCAGCAGCGTAGGGGAGGAGCAGTACTTC

clone size: .
D gene: .
V gene: TRBV6-2/TRBV6-3
J gene: TRBJ1-1
CDR3 protein: CASSTTETNTEAFF
CDR3 DNA: TGTGCCAGCAGTACGACAGAGACGAACACTGAAGCTTTCTTT

clone size: .
D gene: TRBD1
V gene: TRBV9
J gene: TRBJ2-3
CDR3 protein: CASSVHPFPGQGRTDTQYF
CDR3 DNA: TGTGCCAGCAGCGTTCACCCATTTCCGGGACAGGGCCGCACAGATACGCAGTATTTT

clone size: .
D gene: .
V gene: TRBV12-3/TRBV12-4
J gene: TRBJ1-3
CDR3 protein: CASSFQGRNTIYF
CDR3 DNA: TGTGCCAGCAGTTTTCAGGGGCGAAACACCATATATTTT

clone size: .
D gene: TRBD1
V gene: TRBV7-2
J gene: TRBJ1-2
CDR3 protein: CASSPSGTVYGYTF
CDR3 DNA: TGTGCCAGCAGCCCGTCCGGGACAGTCTATGGCTACACCTTC

clone size: .
D gene: .
V gene: TRBV3-1/TRBV3-2
J gene: TRBJ1-4
CDR3 protein: CASSQAGLREGEKLFF
CDR3 DNA: TGTGCCAGCAGCCAAGCGGGACTTAGGGAAGGTGAAAAACTGTTTTTT

clone size: .
D gene: .
V gene: TRBV20-1
J gene: TRBJ1-2
CDR3 protein: CSAGAGGQLYGYTF
CDR3 DNA: TGCAGTGCTGGTGCGGGGGGTCAGCTATATGGCTACACCTTC

clone size: .
D gene: .
V gene: TRBV24-1
J gene: TRBJ1-5
CDR3 protein: CATSDRTELNQPQHF
CDR3 DNA: TGTGCCACCAGTGACCGGACTGAGCTCAATCAGCCCCAGCATTTT

clone size: .
D gene: TRBD1
V gene: TRBV24-1
J gene: TRBJ2-3
CDR3 protein: CATSDLHRGGDTQYF
CDR3 DNA: TGTGCCACCAGTGATTTGCACAGGGGTGGAGATACGCAGTATTTT

clone size: .
D gene: .
V gene: TRBV7-3
J gene: TRBJ2-7
CDR3 protein: CASSLTADGAYEQYF
CDR3 DNA: TGTGCCAGCAGCTTAACGGCGGACGGGGCCTACGAGCAGTACTTC